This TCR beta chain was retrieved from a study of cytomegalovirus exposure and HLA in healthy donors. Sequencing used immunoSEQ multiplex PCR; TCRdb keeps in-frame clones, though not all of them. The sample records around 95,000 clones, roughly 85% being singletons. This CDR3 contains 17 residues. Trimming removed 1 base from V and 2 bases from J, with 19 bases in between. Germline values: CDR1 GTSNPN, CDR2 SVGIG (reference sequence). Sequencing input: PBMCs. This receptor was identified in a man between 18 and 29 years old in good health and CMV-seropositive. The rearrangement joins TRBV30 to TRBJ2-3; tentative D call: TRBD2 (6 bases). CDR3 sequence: CAWSGFWGGVSTDTQYF. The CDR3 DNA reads TGTGCCTGGAGTGGGTTTTGGGGCGGGGTCTCCACAGATACGCAGTATTTT.